Each of the 20 T cell receptor beta chains below was sequenced from the same sample in a study of T cells in Graves' hyperthyroidism and ophthalmopathy. RNA transcripts served as the template for amplifying TCR beta CDR3 regions. The HTBI primer set drove a first-round RT-PCR of the TCR CDR3. TCRdb re-derived calls from the multiplex PCR reads in MiXCR, one entry per CDR3 protein. This table holds 450,000 to 700,000 distinct CDR3 sequences, 40% to 55% found once. The source material was peripheral blood or thyroid tissue (not recorded which). The source of these receptors is a woman younger than 30 with Graves' hyperthyroidism.

The V gene is TRBV20-1, the J gene TRBJ2-2, with 12 bases that match TRBD2. CDR3 length: 15 residues. V dropped 2 bases and J dropped 5; count of bases not matched to a gene: 3. In germline, CDR1 is DFQATT, CDR2 SNEGSKA (reference sequence). For the CDR3, the DNA is TGCAGTGCTAGAAGGGGGACTAGCGGGACCGGGGAGCTGTTTTTT. Its translation is CSARRGTSGTGELFF.

This chain connects TRBV2 to TRBJ2-1; TRBD2 matches 11 bases. Germline loops: CDR1 SNHLY, CDR2 FYNNEI. The CDR3 length is 15 residues. The trim removed 6 bases at V and 4 bases at J, leaving 5 bases unmatched. CDR3 nucleotide sequence: TGTGCCAGCAGGGAGACTAGCGGGATTTACAATGAGCAGTTCTTC. Amino acid sequence: CASRETSGIYNEQFF. Using reference TRBV2 and TRBJ2-1 for the parts outside the CDR3, the full variable domain is EPEVTQTPSHQVTQMGQEVILRCVPISNHLYFYWYRQILGQKVEFLVSFYNNEISEKSEIFDDQFSVERPDGSNFTLKIRSTKLEDSAMYFCASRETSGIYNEQFFGPGTRLTVL.

This chain connects TRBV10-3 to TRBJ1-2; tentative D call: TRBD1 (6 bases). Germline CDR1 and CDR2: ENHRY and SYGVKD. The ends were cut back, 8 bases at V and 8 bases at J, with 15 bases in the middle. The CDR3 runs 12 residues. CDR3 bases: TGTGCCATCCCCAGGACAGTCTTAGGCTACACCTTC. Translating it yields CAIPRTVLGYTF.

This clonotype was detected a few times. This chain joins TRBV11-2 and TRBJ1-1; 9 bases fit TRBD1. CDR1 SGHAT and CDR2 FQNNGV come from the germline V gene. The CDR3 totals 14 residues. Trimming at V came to 4 bases and at J to 9 bases, leaving 9 bases not matched to a gene. The CDR3, as DNA: TGTGCCAGCAGCTCGTTGAAGGGACAGGGCCAAGCTTTCTTT. It specifies CASSSLKGQGQAFF.

This clonotype came up a few times. This rearrangement joins TRBV24-1 to TRBJ2-3; D may be TRBD2 (6 bases). This CDR3 has 14 residues. The germline CDR1 and CDR2 sequences are KGHDR and SFDVKD. Trimming pared 8 bases from V and 0 bases from J, leaving 11 bases between. The CDR3 DNA reads TGTGCCACCAACGGGGGAACTAGCACAGATACGCAGTATTTT. It codes for CATNGGTSTDTQYF.

This clonotype occurred many times. The V call is TRBV7-2, the J call TRBJ2-2; D gene unclear. CDR3 length equals 14 residues. Germline CDR1 SGHTA, CDR2 FQGNSA. V dropped 1 base and J dropped 11 bases, with 14 bases sitting between them. The CDR3: CASSLEPTLGELFF. As DNA, the CDR3 is TGTGCCAGCAGCTTAGAACCGACGTTAGGAGAGCTGTTTTTT.

A single count supports this clonotype. Since a much larger clone is just one base distant, this may be a read error. The chain couples TRBV2 to TRBJ1-2; tentatively, D is TRBD1 (5 bases). The CDR3 is 12 amino acids. Germline V lookup: CDR1 SNHLY, CDR2 FYNNEI. CDR3 amino acids: CARAAGTYGYTF. DNA of the CDR3: TGTGCTAGAGCGGCAGGGACCTATGGCTACACCTTC.

This clonotype was seen many times. This chain connects TRBV6-5 to TRBJ1-1; unclear D gene. CDR1 is MNHEY, CDR2 SVGAGI, per germline. V was clipped by 1 base and J by 1 base, with 16 bases between them. The CDR3 spans 17 residues. DNA for the CDR3: TGTGCCAGCAGTTACTTCTGGGGAGGTGAGGCGAACACTGAAGCTTTCTTT. This gives the protein CASSYFWGGEANTEAFF.

The rearrangement joins TRBV29-1 to TRBJ1-3, with D possibly being TRBD1 (5 bases). Trimming took 6 bases from V and 0 from J, leaving 15 bases between them. Germline V gene data show CDR1 as SQVTM and CDR2 as ANQGSEA. The CDR3 has 15 residues. The CDR3 bases are TGCAGCGTCGGGCTTGGGGGGAGCTCTGGAAACACCATATATTTT. Amino acid sequence: CSVGLGGSSGNTIYF.

This clonotype has a count of ten or more. The chain recombines TRBV4-3 with TRBJ1-1; 11 bases map to TRBD1. The ends lost 4 bases at V and 4 bases at J; junction bases unmatched: 5. The CDR3 totals 15 residues. Per germline, CDR1 LGHNA and CDR2 YSLEER. CDR3 nucleotide sequence: TGCGCCAGCAGCCTAGGACAGGGGGCGAGCACTGAAGCTTTCTTT. Its protein is CASSLGQGASTEAFF.

Note on this clonotype: Since a much larger clone is just one base distant, this may be a read error. This chain uses TRBV20-1 with TRBJ2-7, with TRBD2 matching 9 bases. The V gene end was trimmed by 5 bases and the J gene end by 3 bases; junction bases not matched to a gene: 8. The CDR3 contains 14 residues. From germline, CDR1 is DFQATT and CDR2 SNEGSKA (reference sequence). CDR3 region: CSAGASGKYYEQYF. CDR3 bases: TGCAGTGCTGGTGCTAGCGGGAAATACTACGAGCAGTACTTC.

The chain has TRBV24-1 and TRBJ2-7; no definite D call. CDR3 length equals 14 residues. The V gene lost 0 bases and the J gene lost 7 bases, with 12 bases spanning the gap. Germline V gives CDR1 KGHDR, CDR2 SFDVKD. The CDR3 protein is CATSDLILPNEQYF. CDR3 DNA: TGTGCCACCAGTGATTTGATACTCCCCAATGAGCAGTACTTC.

This clonotype was found a few times. The V and J genes are TRBV5-6 and TRBJ2-5; the D gene is possibly TRBD2 (6 bases). The DNA end is more similar to TRBJ2-7, so the J call may be wrong. CDR1 and CDR2 from the germline V gene are SGHDT and YYEEEE. The CDR3 consists of 14 residues. In DNA, the CDR3 is TGTGCCAGCAGCCGCTACTTCCGGGGGTACGAGCAGTACTTC. It yields the protein CASSRYFRGYEQYF.

The chain combines TRBV20-1 with TRBJ2-7; 11 nucleotides match TRBD1. The CDR3 is made up of 15 amino acids. Per germline, CDR1 DFQATT and CDR2 SNEGSKA (reference sequence). V was pared by 5 bases and J by 3 bases, with 9 bases of the junction left unmatched. CDR3 region: CSAESRDRGNYEQYF. CDR3 sequence (DNA): TGCAGTGCTGAGAGCCGGGACAGGGGGAACTACGAGCAGTACTTC.

This chain joins TRBV25-1 and TRBJ1-1; TRBD1 aligns across 9 bases. Germline V CDR1 and CDR2: MGHDK, SYGVNS. This CDR3 is built from 14 residues. DNA for the CDR3: TGTGCTAGGACAGGGGCGATTATGAACACTGAAGCTTTCTTT. Translated: CARTGAIMNTEAFF.

This clonotype was found once. The rearrangement links TRBV24-1 to TRBJ2-1; D is undetermined. Germline lookup yields CDR1 KGHDR and CDR2 SFDVKD. There are 13 residues in the CDR3. V lost 6 bases and J lost 5, with 10 bases in between. Here the CDR3 reads CATSSYRHNEQFF. CDR3 DNA: TGTGCCACCAGTTCATATCGCCACAATGAGCAGTTCTTC.

The genes are TRBV20-1 and TRBJ1-1, with TRBD1 matching over 7 bases. The germline V gene encodes CDR1 DFQATT and CDR2 SNEGSKA (reference sequence). After removal of 3 bases from V and 4 bases from J, the junction contained 8 bases not matched to a gene. CDR3 length: 14 residues. The CDR3 DNA reads TGCAGTGCTAGGGATAGCGGGACAGCCACTGAAGCTTTCTTT. It yields the protein CSARDSGTATEAFF.

Comment on this clonotype: An end of the junction does not agree with germline; a read error may underlie this. This rearrangement joins TRBV6-5 to TRBJ2-5, with 9 bases identical to TRBD1. The CDR3 is 14 residues long. Germline V gene sequence: CDR1 MNHEY, CDR2 SVGAGI. CDR3 nucleotides: TGTGCCAACAGTTGGGACAGGGCAACGGAGACCCAGTACTTC. This gives the protein CANSWDRATETQYF.

Regarding this clonotype: A single base separates this from a much larger clone, so it may be a read error. This chain uses TRBV2 with TRBJ1-2, with D tentatively TRBD1 (6 bases). The V end lost 5 bases, the J end lost 6 bases, and 16 bases lay between the germline ends. The CDR3 length is 14 residues. Germline assignment: CDR1 SNHLY and CDR2 FYNNEI. The chain's CDR3 is CASSYAFGGHGYTF. The DNA of the CDR3 is TGTGCCAGCAGTTACGCCTTCGGGGGCCATGGCTACACCTTC.

The gene calls are TRBV2 and TRBJ1-5; the D is unclear. This CDR3 contains 14 residues. Germline assignment: CDR1 SNHLY and CDR2 FYNNEI. The germline V and J ends were trimmed by 5 bases and 11 bases, with 19 bases remaining between them. CDR3: CASSRLAGGETQHF. CDR3 in DNA: TGTGCCAGCAGTCGACTAGCGGGAGGAGAGACCCAGCATTTT.